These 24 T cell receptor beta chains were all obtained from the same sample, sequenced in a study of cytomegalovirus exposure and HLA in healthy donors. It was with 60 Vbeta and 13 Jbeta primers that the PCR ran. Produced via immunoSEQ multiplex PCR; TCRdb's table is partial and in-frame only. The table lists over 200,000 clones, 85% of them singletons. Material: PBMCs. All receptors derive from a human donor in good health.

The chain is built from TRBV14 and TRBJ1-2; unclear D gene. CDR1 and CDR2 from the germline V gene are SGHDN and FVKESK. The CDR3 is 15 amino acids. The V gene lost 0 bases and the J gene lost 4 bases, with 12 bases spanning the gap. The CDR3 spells CASSQDLSGSYGYTF. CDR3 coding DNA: TGTGCCAGCAGCCAAGATCTATCGGGGAGCTATGGCTACACCTTC.

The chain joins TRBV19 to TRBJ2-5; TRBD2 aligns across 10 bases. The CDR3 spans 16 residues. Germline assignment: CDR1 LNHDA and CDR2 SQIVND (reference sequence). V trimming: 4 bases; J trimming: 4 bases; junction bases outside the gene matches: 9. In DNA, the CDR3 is TGTGCCAGTAGTACCCGAAGCGGGAGGGGGGCAGAGACCCAGTACTTC. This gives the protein CASSTRSGRGAETQYF.

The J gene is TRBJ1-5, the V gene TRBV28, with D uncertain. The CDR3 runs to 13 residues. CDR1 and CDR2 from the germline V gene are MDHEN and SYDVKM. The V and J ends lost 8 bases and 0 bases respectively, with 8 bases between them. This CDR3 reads CASRGNSNQPQHF. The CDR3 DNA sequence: TGTGCCAGCCGGGGAAATAGCAATCAGCCCCAGCATTTT.

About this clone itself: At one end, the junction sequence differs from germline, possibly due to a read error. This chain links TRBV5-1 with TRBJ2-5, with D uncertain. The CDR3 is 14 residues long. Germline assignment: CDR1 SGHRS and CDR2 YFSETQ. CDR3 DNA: TGCGCCAGCAGCTTGGTTGGTTTTCAAGAGGCCCAGTACTTC. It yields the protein CASSLVGFQEAQYF.

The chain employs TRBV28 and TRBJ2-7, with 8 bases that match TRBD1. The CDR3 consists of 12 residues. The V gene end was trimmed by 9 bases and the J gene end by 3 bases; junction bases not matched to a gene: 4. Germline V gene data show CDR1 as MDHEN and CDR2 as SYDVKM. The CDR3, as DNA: TGTGCCAGTGAAACAGGGGGCTACGAGCAGTACTTC. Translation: CASETGGYEQYF.

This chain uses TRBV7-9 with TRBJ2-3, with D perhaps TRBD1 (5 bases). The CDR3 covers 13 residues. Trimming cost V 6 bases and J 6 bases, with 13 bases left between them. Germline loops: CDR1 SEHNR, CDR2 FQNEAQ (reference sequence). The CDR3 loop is CASSYYQGDTQYF. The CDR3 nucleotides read TGTGCCAGCAGTTATTACCAGGGTGATACGCAGTATTTT.

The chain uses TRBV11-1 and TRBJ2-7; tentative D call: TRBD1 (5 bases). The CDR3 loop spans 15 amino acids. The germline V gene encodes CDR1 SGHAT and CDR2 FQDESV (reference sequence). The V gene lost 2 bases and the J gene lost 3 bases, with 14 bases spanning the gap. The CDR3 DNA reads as TGTGCCAGCAGCTTATGGGGCGGCAACGGCTACGAGCAGTACTTC. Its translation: CASSLWGGNGYEQYF.

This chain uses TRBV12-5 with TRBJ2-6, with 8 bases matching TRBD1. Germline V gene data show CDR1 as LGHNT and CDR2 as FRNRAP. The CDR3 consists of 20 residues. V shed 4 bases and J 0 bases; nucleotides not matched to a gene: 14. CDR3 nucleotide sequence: TGTGCTAGTGGTTCTTTCTCTCGACAGGGGATTAGCTCTGGGGCCAACGTCCTGACTTTC. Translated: CASGSFSRQGISSGANVLTF. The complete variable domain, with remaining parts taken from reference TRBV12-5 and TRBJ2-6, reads DARVTQTPRHKVTEMGQEVTMRCQPILGHNTVFWYRQTMMQGLELLAYFRNRAPLDDSGMPKDRFSAEMPDATLATLKIQPSEPRDSAVYFCASGSFSRQGISSGANVLTFGAGSRLTVL.

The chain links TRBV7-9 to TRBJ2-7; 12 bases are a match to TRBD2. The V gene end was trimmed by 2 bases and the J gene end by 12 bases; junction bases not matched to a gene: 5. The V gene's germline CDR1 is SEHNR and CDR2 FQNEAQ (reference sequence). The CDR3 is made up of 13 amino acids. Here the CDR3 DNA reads TGTGCCAGCAGCTTACTAGCGGGAGGGCTGCGGTACTTC. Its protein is CASSLLAGGLRYF.

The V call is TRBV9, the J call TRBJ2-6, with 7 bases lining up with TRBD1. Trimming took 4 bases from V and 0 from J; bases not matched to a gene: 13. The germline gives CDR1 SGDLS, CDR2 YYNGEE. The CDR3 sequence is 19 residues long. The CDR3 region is CASSSNPGQQFSGANVLTF. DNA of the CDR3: TGTGCCAGCAGCTCCAACCCGGGACAGCAATTCTCTGGGGCCAACGTCCTGACTTTC.

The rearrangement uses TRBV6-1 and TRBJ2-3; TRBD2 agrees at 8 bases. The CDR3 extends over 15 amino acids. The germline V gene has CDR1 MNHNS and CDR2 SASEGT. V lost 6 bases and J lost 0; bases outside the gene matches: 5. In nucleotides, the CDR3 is TGTGCCAGCAGCCGTAGCGGGGTCAGCACAGATACGCAGTATTTT. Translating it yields CASSRSGVSTDTQYF.

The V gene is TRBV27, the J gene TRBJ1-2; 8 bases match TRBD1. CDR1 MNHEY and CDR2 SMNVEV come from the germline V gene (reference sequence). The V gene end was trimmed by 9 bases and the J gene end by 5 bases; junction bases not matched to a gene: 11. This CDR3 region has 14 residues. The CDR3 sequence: CARSAGGVQYGYTF. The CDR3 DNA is TGTGCCAGGTCAGCAGGGGGCGTCCAATATGGCTACACCTTC.

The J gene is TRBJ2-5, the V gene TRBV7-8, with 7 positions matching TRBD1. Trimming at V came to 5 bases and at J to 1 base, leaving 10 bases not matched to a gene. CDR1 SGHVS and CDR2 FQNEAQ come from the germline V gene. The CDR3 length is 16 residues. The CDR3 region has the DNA TGTGCCAGCAGCATTCGGGACAGAGAAATCCAAGAGACCCAGTACTTC. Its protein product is CASSIRDREIQETQYF.

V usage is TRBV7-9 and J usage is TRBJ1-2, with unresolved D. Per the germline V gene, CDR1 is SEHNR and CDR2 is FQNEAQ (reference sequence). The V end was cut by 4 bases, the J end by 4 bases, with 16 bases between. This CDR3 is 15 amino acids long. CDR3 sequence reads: CASSSDRTSPYGYTF. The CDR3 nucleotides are TGTGCCAGCAGCTCCGACCGGACTTCCCCCTATGGCTACACCTTC.

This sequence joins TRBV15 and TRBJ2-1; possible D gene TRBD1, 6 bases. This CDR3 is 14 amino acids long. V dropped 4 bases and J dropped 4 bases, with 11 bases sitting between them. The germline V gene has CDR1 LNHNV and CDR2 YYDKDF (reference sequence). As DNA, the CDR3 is TGTGCCACCAGCAAGAGGCAGGGGTACAATGAGCAGTTCTTC. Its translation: CATSKRQGYNEQFF.

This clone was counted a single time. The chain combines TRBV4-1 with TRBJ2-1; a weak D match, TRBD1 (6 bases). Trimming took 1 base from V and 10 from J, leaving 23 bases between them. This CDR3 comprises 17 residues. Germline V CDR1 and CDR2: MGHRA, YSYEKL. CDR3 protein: CASSQVRQAMSEREQFF. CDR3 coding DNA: TGCGCCAGCAGCCAAGTACGACAGGCGATGTCGGAGCGGGAGCAGTTCTTC.

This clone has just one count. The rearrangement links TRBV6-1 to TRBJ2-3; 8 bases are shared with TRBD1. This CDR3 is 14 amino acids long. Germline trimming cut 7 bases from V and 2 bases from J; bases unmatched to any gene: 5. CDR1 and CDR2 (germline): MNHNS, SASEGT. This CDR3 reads CASNEDRATDTQYF. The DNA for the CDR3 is TGTGCCAGCAACGAGGACAGGGCCACAGATACGCAGTATTTT.

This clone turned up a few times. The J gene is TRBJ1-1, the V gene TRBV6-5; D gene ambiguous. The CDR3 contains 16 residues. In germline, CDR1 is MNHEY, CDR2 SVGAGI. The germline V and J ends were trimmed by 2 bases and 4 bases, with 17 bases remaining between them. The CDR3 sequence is CASSYARREVGTEAFF. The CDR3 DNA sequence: TGTGCCAGCAGTTACGCGCGCCGGGAGGTCGGCACTGAAGCTTTCTTT.

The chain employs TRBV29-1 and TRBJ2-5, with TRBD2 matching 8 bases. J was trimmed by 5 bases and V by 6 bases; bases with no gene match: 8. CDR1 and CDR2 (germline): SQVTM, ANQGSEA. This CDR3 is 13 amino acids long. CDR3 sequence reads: CSVNGRARETQYF. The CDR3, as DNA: TGCAGCGTCAACGGGAGGGCCAGGGAGACCCAGTACTTC.

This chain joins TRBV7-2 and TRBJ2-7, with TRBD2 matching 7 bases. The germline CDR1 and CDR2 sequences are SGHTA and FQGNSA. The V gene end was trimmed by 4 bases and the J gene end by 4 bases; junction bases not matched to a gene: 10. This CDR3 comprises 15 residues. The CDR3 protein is CASSSQVGGLYEQYF. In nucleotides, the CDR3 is TGTGCCAGCAGCTCCCAGGTGGGAGGGCTATACGAGCAGTACTTC.

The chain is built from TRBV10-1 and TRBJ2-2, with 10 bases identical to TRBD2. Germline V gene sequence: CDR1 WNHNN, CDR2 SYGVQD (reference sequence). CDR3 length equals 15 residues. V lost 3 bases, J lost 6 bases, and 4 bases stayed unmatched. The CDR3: CASSDFLAGAGELFF. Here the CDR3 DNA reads TGCGCCAGCAGTGACTTTCTAGCGGGAGCCGGGGAGCTGTTTTTT.

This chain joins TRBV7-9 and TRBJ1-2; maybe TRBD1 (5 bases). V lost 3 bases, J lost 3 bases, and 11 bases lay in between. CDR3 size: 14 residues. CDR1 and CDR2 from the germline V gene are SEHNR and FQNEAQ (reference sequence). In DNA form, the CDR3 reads TGTGCCAGCAGCTTGGGGGGTGCGGACTATGGCTACACCTTC. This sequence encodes CASSLGGADYGYTF.

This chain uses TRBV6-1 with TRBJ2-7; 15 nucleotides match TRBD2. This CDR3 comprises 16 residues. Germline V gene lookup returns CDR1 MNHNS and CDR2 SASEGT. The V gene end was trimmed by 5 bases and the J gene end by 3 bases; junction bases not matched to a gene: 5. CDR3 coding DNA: TGTGCCAGCAGTAAAGGGACTAGCGGGAGGTACTACGAGCAGTACTTC. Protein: CASSKGTSGRYYEQYF.

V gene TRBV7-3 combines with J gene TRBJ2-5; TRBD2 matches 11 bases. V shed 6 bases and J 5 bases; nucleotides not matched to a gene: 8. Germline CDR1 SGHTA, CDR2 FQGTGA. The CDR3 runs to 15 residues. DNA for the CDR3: TGTGCCAGCAGTCAGCTAGCGGGAGGCCGGGAGACCCAGTACTTC. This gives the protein CASSQLAGGRETQYF.